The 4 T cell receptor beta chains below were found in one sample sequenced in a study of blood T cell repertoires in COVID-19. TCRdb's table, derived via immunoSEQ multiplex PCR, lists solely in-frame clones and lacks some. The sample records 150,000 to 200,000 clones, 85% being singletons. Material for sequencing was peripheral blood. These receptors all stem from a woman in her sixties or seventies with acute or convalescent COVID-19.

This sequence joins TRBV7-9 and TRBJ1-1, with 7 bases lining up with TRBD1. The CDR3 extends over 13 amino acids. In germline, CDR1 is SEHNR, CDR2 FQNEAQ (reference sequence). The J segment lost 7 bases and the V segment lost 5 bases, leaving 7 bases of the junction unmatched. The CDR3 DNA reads TGTGCCAGCAGCCTTGGACAGGCAGTTGAAGCTTTCTTT. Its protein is CASSLGQAVEAFF.

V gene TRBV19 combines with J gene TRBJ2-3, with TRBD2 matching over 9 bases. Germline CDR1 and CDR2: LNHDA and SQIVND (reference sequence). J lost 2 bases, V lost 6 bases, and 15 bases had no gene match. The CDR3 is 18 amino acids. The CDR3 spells CASSTAGAGGGNTDTQYF. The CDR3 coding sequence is TGTGCCAGTAGCACCGCGGGGGCGGGAGGGGGAAACACAGATACGCAGTATTTT.

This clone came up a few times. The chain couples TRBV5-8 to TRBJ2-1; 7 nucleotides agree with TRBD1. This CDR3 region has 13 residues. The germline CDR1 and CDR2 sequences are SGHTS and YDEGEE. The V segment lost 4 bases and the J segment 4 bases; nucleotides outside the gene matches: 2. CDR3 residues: CASSQTGYNEQFF. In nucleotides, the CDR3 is TGTGCCAGCAGCCAGACAGGGTACAATGAGCAGTTCTTC.

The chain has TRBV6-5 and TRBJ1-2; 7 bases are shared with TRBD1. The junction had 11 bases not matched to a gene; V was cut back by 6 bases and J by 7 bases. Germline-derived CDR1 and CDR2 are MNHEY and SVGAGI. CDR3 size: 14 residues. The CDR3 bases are TGTGCCAGCAGCCAGCGGCCCGACAGGGCTGGCTACACCTTC. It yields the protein CASSQRPDRAGYTF.